This T cell receptor (beta chain) was found in a study of blood T cells in healthy people across ages. At least ten counts were recorded for this clonotype. Germline is not matched at one junction end, which may reflect a read error. Primed by a sample-barcoded 5' primer and a J-beta primer mix, a second PCR proceeded for about 7 to 12 cycles. TCRdb reprocessed the 5' RACE reads via MiXCR and lists one record per CDR3 protein. The table lists 700,000 or so distinct CDR3 sequences, 22% of them singletons. Germline CDR1 and CDR2: SGHRS and YFSETQ. CDR3 length equals 14 residues. The specimen sequenced was blood. The TCR comes from a man between 70 and 80 years old in good health. The chain carries TRBV5-1 and TRBJ2-1; tentatively, D is TRBD1 (5 bases). The chain's CDR3 is CASRLDILYNEQFF. In DNA, the CDR3 is TGCGCCAGCAGATTGGACATCCTCTACAATGAGCAGTTCTTC.